This record covers a single TCR beta chain. This record comes from a study of T-cell memory formation after mild COVID-19. Germline V CDR1 and CDR2: DFQATT, SNEGSKA (reference sequence). The CDR3 runs 16 residues. V was trimmed by 0 bases and J by 1 base, leaving 13 bases between them. Via MiXCR, TCRdb re-called the 5' RACE reads, giving one row per CDR3 protein. The data contain 300,000 to 350,000 distinct CDR3 sequences, about 13% of them seen just once; the ten biggest clones take up 20% to 25%. The receptor was isolated from a man aged 18 to 29 who had mild COVID-19 (a few samples of this study predate the infection). Cell type and time point are not known. The specimen sequenced was PBMCs or a T cell subset sorted from them (not recorded which). The V gene is TRBV20-1, the J gene TRBJ1-5; D may be TRBD1 (6 bases). The CDR3 nucleotides read TGCAGTGCTAGAGATTTGGGCAGGGGCAGCAATCAGCCCCAGCATTTT. Translating it yields CSARDLGRGSNQPQHF.